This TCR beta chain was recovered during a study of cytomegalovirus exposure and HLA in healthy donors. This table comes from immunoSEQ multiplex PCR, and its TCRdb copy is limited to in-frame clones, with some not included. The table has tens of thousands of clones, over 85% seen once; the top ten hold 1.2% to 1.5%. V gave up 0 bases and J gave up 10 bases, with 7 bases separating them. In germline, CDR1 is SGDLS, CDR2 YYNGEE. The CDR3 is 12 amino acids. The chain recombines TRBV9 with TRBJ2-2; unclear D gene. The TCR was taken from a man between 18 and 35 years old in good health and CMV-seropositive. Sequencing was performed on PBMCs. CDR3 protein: CASSVDAAELFF. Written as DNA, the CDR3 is TGTGCCAGCAGCGTAGACGCGGCGGAGCTGTTTTTT.